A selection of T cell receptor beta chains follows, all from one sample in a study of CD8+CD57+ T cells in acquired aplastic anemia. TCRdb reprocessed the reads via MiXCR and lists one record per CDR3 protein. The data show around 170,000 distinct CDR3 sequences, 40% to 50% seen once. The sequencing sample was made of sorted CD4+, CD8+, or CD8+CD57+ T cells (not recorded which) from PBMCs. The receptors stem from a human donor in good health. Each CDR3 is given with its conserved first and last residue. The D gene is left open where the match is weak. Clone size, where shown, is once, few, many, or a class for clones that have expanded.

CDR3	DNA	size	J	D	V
CASSEEGTSGSLRSYEQYF	TGCGCCAGCAGCGAGGAGGGGACTAGCGGGAGCCTGAGGTCCTACGAGCAGTACTTC	many	TRBJ2-7	TRBD2	TRBV4-1
CASSTQGTGELFF	TGTGCCAGCAGTACACAGGGAACCGGGGAGCTGTTTTTT	.	TRBJ2-2	.	TRBV6-1
CATSDRTGEETQYF	TGTGCCACCAGTGATCGGACAGGGGAAGAGACCCAGTACTTC	many	TRBJ2-5	TRBD1	TRBV24-1
CASSLGAGVNEQYF	TGCGCCAGCAGCTTGGGCGCAGGGGTAAACGAGCAGTACTTC	.	TRBJ2-7	.	TRBV5-1
CAIRPSGARYLHF	TGTGCCATCAGGCCTTCAGGCGCGAGATACCTCCACTTT	.	TRBJ1-6	.	TRBV10-3
CASSAREGARYGYTF	TGTGCCAGTAGCGCGAGGGAGGGGGCAAGGTATGGCTACACCTTC	many	TRBJ1-2	TRBD1	TRBV19
CASSIPGTREQYF	TGTGCCAGCAGTATACCGGGGACCCGTGAGCAGTACTTC	.	TRBJ2-7	.	TRBV11-2
CATRTLGANKAFF	TGTGCCACCAGAACACTGGGAGCCAATAAAGCTTTCTTT	many	TRBJ1-1	.	TRBV15
CASSPTRDRTYNEQFF	TGTGCCAGCAGTCCTACCCGGGACAGAACCTACAATGAGCAGTTCTTC	.	TRBJ2-1	TRBD1	TRBV27
CASSSGPNGEQFF	TGTGCTAGCAGCTCTGGGCCAAACGGTGAGCAGTTCTTC	.	TRBJ2-1	.	TRBV7-7
CSARSDITYNEQFF	TGCAGTGCTAGATCGGACATCACCTACAATGAGCAGTTCTTC	many	TRBJ2-1	.	TRBV20-1
CATSVGQGNKQYF	TGTGCCACCAGTGTGGGACAGGGAAATAAGCAGTACTTC	few	TRBJ2-7	TRBD1	TRBV24-1
CATSRAGQGAIGYTF	TGTGCCACCAGCAGAGCTGGACAGGGGGCAATTGGCTACACCTTC	.	TRBJ1-2	TRBD1	TRBV15
CASRMTENTEAFF	TGTGCCAGCAGGATGACAGAGAACACTGAAGCTTTCTTT	once	TRBJ1-1	.	TRBV6-5
CATSDGQDHGELFF	TGTGCCACCAGTGACGGACAGGATCACGGGGAGCTGTTTTTT	few	TRBJ2-2	TRBD1	TRBV24-1
CASRGGQGAYEQYF	TGTGCCAGCAGAGGTGGACAGGGGGCCTACGAGCAGTACTTC	many	TRBJ2-7	TRBD1	TRBV6-1
CASSLGTATEAFF	TGTGCCAGCAGCTTAGGGACAGCCACTGAAGCTTTCTTT	.	TRBJ1-1	.	TRBV7-6
CASSPRLGQSNSPLHF	TGTGCCAGCTCACCACGGCTGGGACAGAGCAATTCACCCCTCCACTTT	.	TRBJ1-6	TRBD1	TRBV18
CASARSDNEQFF	TGTGCCAGCGCTCGGTCGGACAATGAGCAGTTCTTC	.	TRBJ2-1	.	TRBV27
CSARASGRNEQYF	TGCAGTGCTAGGGCTAGCGGGAGGAACGAGCAGTACTTC	.	TRBJ2-7	TRBD2	TRBV20-1